This T cell receptor (beta chain) was identified in a study of blood T cell repertoires in COVID-19. Background on the study: COVID-19 samples collected from the United States, Italy and Spain covered acute and convalescent phases. From T cells, B-cell-depleted T cells, or PBMCs came the material, which was cDNA or gDNA.

CDR1 and CDR2 (germline): LNHDA, SQIVND (reference sequence). V was clipped by 6 bases and J by 7 bases, with 22 bases between them. This CDR3 contains 16 residues. As handled by the study authors: Amplified reference gene primers provided the basis for estimating nucleated cell counts. Here immunoSEQ multiplex PCR was the method, and the copy in TCRdb shows in-frame clones only, minus some. V and J calls and clone size come straight from that table; D and trimming were deduced from the DNA. The sample holds around 300,000 clones, 80% to 90% seen once. Sequenced input: peripheral blood. The J gene is TRBJ2-1, the V gene TRBV19, with D maybe TRBD2 (6 bases). The receptor's source is a woman aged 70 to 79 with acute or convalescent COVID-19. The CDR3, as DNA: TGTGCCAGTAGCAGCGCGACTAGTGTAGCGTTAAATGAGCAGTTCTTC. Its translation is CASSSATSVALNEQFF.